This entry is about one T cell receptor (beta chain). Its antigen is still unknown. Since a much larger clone is just one base distant, this may be a read error. The CDR3 has 13 amino acids. Per the germline V gene, CDR1 is SGHKS and CDR2 is YYEKEE (reference sequence). Unsorted whole blood supplied the blood RNA, and germline DNA was isolated too. cDNA specific to TCR beta was made from 450 to 650 ng of total RNA, with a constant-region primer employed for priming. Libraries covering TCR beta were generated through three nested multiplex PCR rounds (using a slightly modified ARM-PCR). The first two PCR rounds used TRBV1-TRBV30 forward primers with a C-beta reverse primer, 10 to 11 cycles each. TCRdb reprocessed the multiplex PCR reads with MiXCR, giving one entry per CDR3 protein. Of roughly 330,000 distinct CDR3 sequences in the sample, 65% were seen once. The data derive from a study of tumor-infiltrating lymphocytes in primary liver carcinoma. Study-wide context: Aged between 30 and 69 years, the patients were men and women.

Study-wide results and caveats: Pairs comparing tumor with adjacent tissue or blood overlapped less than pairs drawn from tumor regions. The difference in top-250-clone fraction between tumors and blood was significant, favoring tumors (p = 0.039).

This sequence originates from a man aged 40-50 years with primary liver carcinoma and hepatitis B virus infection. Sequencing input: peripheral blood. V and J are TRBV5-5 and TRBJ2-3; D is undetermined. The CDR3 sequence is CASSLGYTDTPYF. The CDR3 coding sequence is TGTGCCAGCAGCTTGGGCTACACAGATACGCCGTATTTT.